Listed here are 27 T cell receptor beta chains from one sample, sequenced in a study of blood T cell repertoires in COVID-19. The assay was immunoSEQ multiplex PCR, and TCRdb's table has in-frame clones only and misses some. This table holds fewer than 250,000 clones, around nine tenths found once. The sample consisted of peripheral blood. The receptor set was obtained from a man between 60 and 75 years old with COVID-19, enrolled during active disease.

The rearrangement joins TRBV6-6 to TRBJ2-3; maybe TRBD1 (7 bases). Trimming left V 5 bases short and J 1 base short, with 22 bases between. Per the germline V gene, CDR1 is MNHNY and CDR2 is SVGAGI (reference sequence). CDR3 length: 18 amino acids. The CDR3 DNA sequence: TGTGCCAGCAGTCGACAGGGAGGCCCGAGGGCTGGCACAGATACGCAGTATTTT. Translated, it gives CASSRQGGPRAGTDTQYF.

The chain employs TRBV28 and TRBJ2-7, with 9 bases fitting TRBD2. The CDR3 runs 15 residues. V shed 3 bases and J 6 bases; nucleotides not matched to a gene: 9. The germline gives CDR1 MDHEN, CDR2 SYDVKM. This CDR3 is CASSLRREGRSEQYF. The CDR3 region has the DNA TGTGCCAGCAGTTTGAGGCGGGAGGGCCGATCCGAGCAGTACTTC.

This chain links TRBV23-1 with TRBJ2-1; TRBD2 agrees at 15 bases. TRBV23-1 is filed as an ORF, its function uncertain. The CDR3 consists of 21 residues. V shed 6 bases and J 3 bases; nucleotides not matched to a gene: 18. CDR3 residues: CASSAVLPPGTSGRNYNEQFF. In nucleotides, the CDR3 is TGCGCCAGCAGCGCCGTCCTTCCGCCCGGGACTAGCGGGAGGAACTACAATGAGCAGTTCTTC.

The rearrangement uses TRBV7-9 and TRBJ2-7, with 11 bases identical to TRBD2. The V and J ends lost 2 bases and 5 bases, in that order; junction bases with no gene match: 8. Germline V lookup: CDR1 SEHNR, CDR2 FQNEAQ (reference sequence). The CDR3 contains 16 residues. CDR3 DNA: TGTGCCAGCAGCTTAAAGAGGCTAGCGGGAGGAAACGAGCAGTACTTC. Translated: CASSLKRLAGGNEQYF.

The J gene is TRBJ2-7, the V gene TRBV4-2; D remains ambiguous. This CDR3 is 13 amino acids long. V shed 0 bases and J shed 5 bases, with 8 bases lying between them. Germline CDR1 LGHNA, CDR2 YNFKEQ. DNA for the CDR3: TGTGCCAGCAGCCAAGACCCCATCAACGAGCAGTACTTC. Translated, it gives CASSQDPINEQYF.

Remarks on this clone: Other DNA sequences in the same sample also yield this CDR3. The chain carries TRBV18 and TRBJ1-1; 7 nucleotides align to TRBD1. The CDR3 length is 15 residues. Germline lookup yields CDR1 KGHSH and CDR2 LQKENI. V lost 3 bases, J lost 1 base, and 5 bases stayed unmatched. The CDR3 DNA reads TGTGCCAGCTCACCGCGTCAGGGGGGGAACACTGAAGCTTTCTTT. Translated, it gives CASSPRQGGNTEAFF.

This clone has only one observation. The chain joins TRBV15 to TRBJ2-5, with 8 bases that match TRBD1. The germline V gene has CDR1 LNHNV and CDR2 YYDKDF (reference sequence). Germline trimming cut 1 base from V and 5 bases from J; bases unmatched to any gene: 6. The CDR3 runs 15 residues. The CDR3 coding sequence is TGTGCCACCAGCAGAGCCAGGGGGCTTGGGGAGACCCAGTACTTC. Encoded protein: CATSRARGLGETQYF.

The CDR3 protein is CASSGRAADTQYF. In nucleotides, the CDR3 is TGTGCCAGTAGCGGTCGGGCCGCAGATACGCAGTATTTT. The chain combines TRBV27 with TRBJ2-3; the D gene is possibly TRBD2 (6 bases). V gave up 9 bases and J gave up 4 bases, with 14 bases separating them. The CDR3 runs to 13 residues. Per germline, CDR1 MNHEY and CDR2 SMNVEV (reference sequence).

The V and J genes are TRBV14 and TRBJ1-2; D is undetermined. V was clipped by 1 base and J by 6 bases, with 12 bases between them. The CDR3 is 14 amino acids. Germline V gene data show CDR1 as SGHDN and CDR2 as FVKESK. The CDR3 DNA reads TGTGCCAGCAGCCAAGGTACAGTTAAGAATGGCTACACCTTC. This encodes CASSQGTVKNGYTF.

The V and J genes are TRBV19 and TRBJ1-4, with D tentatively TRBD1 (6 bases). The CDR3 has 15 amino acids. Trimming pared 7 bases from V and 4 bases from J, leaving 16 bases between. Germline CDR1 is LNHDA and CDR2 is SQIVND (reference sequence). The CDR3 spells CASTRRTENNEKLFF. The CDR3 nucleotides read TGTGCCAGTACGCGGCGGACAGAAAATAATGAAAAACTGTTTTTT.

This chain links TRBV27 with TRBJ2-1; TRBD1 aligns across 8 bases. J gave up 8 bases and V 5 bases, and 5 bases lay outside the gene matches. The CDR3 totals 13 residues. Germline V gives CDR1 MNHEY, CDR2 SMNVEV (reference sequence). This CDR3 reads CASSQGAFDEQFF. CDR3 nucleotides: TGTGCCAGCAGTCAGGGGGCATTCGATGAGCAGTTCTTC.

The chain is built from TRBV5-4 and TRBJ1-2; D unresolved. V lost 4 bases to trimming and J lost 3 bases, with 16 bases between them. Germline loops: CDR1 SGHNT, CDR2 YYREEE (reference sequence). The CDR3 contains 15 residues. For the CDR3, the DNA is TGTGCCAGCAGCCCAACCCCCGGCGGAGACTATGGCTACACCTTC. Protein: CASSPTPGGDYGYTF.

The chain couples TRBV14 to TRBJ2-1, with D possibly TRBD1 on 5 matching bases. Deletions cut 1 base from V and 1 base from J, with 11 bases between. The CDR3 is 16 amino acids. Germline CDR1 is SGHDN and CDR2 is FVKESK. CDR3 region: CASSQGKGLSYNEQFF. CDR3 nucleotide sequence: TGTGCCAGCAGCCAAGGCAAGGGGCTTTCCTACAATGAGCAGTTCTTC.

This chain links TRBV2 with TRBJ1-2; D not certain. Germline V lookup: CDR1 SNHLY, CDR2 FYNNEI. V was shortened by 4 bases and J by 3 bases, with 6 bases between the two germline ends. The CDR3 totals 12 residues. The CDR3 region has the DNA TGTGCCAGCAGTGTGGTAGACTATGGCTACACCTTC. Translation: CASSVVDYGYTF.

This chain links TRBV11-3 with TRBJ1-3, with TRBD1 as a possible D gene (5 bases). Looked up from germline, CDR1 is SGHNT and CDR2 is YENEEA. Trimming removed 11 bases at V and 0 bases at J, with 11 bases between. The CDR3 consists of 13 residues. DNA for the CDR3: TGTGCCCCCTGGGGGGGCTCTGGAAACACCATATATTTT. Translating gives CAPWGGSGNTIYF. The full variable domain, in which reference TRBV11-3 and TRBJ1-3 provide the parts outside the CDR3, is EAGVVQSPRYKIIEKKQPVAFWCNPISGHNTLYWYLQNLGQGPELLIRYENEEAVDDSQLPKDRFSAERLKGVDSTLKIQPAELGDSAVYLCAPWGGSGNTIYFGEGSWLTVV.

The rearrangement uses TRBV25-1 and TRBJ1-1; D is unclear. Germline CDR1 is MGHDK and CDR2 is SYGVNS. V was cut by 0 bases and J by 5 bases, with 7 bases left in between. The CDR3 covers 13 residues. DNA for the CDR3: TGTGCCAGCAGTGAATACGAGGGAACTGAAGCTTTCTTT. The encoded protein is CASSEYEGTEAFF.

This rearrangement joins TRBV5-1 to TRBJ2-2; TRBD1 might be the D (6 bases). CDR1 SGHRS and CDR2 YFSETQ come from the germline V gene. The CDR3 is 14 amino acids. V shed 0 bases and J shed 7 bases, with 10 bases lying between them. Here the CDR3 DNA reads TGCGCCAGCAGCTTGGACAGGGCCGACGGGGAGCTGTTTTTT. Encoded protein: CASSLDRADGELFF.

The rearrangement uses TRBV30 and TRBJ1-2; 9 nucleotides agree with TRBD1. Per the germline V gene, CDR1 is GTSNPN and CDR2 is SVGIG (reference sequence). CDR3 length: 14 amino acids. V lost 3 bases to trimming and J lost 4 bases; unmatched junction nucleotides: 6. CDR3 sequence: CAWRGDRDPYGYTF. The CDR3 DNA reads TGTGCCTGGAGGGGGGACAGGGACCCCTATGGCTACACCTTC. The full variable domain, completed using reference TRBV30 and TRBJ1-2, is SQTIHQWPATLVQPVGSPLSLECTVEGTSNPNLYWYRQAAGRGLQLLFYSVGIGQISSEVPQNLSASRPQDRQFILSSKKLLLSDSGFYLCAWRGDRDPYGYTFGSGTRLTVV.

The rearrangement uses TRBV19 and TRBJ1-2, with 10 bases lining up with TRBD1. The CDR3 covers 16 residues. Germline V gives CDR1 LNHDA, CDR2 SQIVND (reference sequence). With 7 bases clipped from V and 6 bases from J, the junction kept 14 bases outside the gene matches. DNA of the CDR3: TGTGCCAGTACCAATCCGGGACAGGGGAGACGGCATGGCTACACCTTC. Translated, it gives CASTNPGQGRRHGYTF.

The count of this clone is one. This chain's CDR3 is CASSYSGGAGEQFF. As DNA, the CDR3 is TGTGCCAGCAGCTATAGCGGGGGGGCCGGTGAGCAGTTCTTC. V gene TRBV3-1 (or the pseudogene TRBV3-2) combines with J gene TRBJ2-1; 11 nucleotides line up with TRBD2. Germline trimming cut 5 bases from V and 9 bases from J; bases unmatched to any gene: 6. The germline V gene encodes CDR1 LGHDT and CDR2 YNNKEL (reference sequence). The CDR3 spans 14 residues.

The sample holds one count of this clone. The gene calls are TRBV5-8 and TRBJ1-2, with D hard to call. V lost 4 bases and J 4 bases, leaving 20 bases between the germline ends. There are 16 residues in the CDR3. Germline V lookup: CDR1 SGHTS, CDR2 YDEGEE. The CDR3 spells CASSPEQPLFFYGYTF. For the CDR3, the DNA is TGTGCCAGCAGCCCGGAGCAGCCCCTCTTCTTCTATGGCTACACCTTC.

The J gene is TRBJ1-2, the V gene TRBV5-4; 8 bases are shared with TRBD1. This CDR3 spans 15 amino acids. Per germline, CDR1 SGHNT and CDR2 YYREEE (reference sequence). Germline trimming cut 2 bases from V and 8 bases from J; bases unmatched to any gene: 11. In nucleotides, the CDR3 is TGTGCCAGCAGCTTCTCCTCAGGGGGCGAGAACGGCTACACCTTC. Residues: CASSFSSGGENGYTF.

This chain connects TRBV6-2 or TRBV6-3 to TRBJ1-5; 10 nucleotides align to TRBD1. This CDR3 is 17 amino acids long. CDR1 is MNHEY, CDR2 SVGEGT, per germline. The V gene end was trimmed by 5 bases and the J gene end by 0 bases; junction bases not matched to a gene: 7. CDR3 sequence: CASSAGTGVYSNQPQHF. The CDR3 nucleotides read TGTGCCAGCAGTGCCGGGACAGGGGTTTATAGCAATCAGCCCCAGCATTTT.

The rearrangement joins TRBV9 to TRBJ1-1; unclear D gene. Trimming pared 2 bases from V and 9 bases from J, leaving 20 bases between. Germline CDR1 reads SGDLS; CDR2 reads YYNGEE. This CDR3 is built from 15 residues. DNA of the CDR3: TGTGCCAGCAGCGTTTTTGTCGGGGAGGATACTAAAGCTTTCTTT. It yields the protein CASSVFVGEDTKAFF.

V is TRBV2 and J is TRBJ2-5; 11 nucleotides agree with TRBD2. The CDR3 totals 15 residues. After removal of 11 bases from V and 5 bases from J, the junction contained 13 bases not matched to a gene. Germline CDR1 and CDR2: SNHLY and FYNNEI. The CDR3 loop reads CAGGPGLAARETQYF. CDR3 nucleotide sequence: TGTGCCGGGGGGCCGGGACTAGCGGCGAGGGAGACCCAGTACTTC.

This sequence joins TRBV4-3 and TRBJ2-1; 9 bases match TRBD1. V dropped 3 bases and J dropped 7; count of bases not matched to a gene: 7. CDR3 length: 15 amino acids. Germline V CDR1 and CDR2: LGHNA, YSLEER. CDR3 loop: CASSHAGTGFNEQFF. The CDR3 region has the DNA TGCGCCAGCAGCCACGCCGGGACAGGGTTTAATGAGCAGTTCTTC.

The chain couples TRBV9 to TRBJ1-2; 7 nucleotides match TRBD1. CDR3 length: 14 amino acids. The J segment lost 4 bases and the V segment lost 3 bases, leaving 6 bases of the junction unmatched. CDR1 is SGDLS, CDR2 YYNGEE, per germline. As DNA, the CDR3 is TGTGCCAGCAGCGAAATGACAGGGACCTATGGCTACACCTTC. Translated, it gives CASSEMTGTYGYTF.